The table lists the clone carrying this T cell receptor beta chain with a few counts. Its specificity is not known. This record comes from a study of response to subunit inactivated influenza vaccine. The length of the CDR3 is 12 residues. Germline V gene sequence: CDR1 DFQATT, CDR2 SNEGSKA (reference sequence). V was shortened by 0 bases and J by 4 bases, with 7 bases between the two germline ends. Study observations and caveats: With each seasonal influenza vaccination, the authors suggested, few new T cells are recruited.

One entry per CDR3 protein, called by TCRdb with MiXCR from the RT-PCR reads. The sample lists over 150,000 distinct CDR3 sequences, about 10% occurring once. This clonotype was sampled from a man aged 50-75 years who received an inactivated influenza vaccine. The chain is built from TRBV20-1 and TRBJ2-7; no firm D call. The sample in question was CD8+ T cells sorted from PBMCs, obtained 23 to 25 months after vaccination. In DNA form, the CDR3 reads TGCAGTGCTAGAGAATACAGTTACGAGCAGTACTTC. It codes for CSAREYSYEQYF.